This TCR beta chain was sequenced in a study of control samples from healthy donors and cancer patients. Germline CDR1 is SGHTS and CDR2 is YDEGEE. V shed 2 bases and J shed 0 bases, with 3 bases lying between them. The CDR3 has 13 amino acids. Sequenced by immunoSEQ multiplex PCR; TCRdb stores in-frame clones only, minus some. The sample contains about 130,000 clones, roughly 94% of which appear only once. The genes are TRBV5-8 and TRBJ1-5; D not resolved. The sequenced sample was PBMCs. The TCR was taken from a man in his 60s with colorectal cancer. The CDR3 DNA is TGTGCCAGCAGCTTTATTAGCAATCAGCCCCAGCATTTT. It translates to CASSFISNQPQHF.